Listed below are T cell receptor beta chains from one sample, sequenced in a study of beta chain features in type 1 diabetes. The repertoire was sequenced with immunoSEQ multiplex PCR; TCRdb's copy has only in-frame clones and lacks some. The repertoire consists of 600,000 to 700,000 clones, with around 12% occurring once and the leading ten covering more than 0.1%. The sample was naive CD4+ T cells from blood. These TCRs come from a young man with type 1 diabetes. The CDR3 runs from the conserved cysteine through the conserved F or W. The D gene is left open where the match is weak. The size entry is marked missing in some rows and otherwise reads once, few, many or a size class.

-	TRBV7-9	-	TRBJ2-5	TGTGCCAGCAGACCCCAAAATGGGGGCACAGAGACCCAGTACTTC	CASRPQNGGTETQYF
TRBD2	TRBV6-6	-	TRBJ2-3	TGTGCCAGCAGTTACCGGCGGGGGGGCACAGATACGCAGTATTTT	CASSYRRGGTDTQYF
-	TRBV19	-	TRBJ2-1	TGTGCCAGTAGTACTACGGGAGAGGGGGGCCGGAGGTCCTACAATGAGCAGTTCTTC	CASSTTGEGGRRSYNEQFF
TRBD2	TRBV19	-	TRBJ2-3	TGTGCCAGTAAAGGACTAGCGGGGGGTGAAGGGACGCAGTATTTT	CASKGLAGGEGTQYF
TRBD1	TRBV6-5	few	TRBJ1-2	TGTGCCAGCAGTTACTCGCAGGGGGACTATGGCTACACCTTC	CASSYSQGDYGYTF
-	TRBV7-2	few	TRBJ2-5	TGTGCCAGCAGCACTCAGGGTCTACAAGAGACCCAGTACTTC	CASSTQGLQETQYF
TRBD1	TRBV11-2	few	TRBJ2-2	TGTGCCAGCGATCAGGGGGCGCCGAACACCGGGGAGCTGTTTTTT	CASDQGAPNTGELFF
-	TRBV6-5	-	TRBJ1-4	TGTGCCAGCTGTAATTCTCCGAGCTCTAATGAAAAACTGTTTTTT	CASCNSPSSNEKLFF
-	TRBV28	few	TRBJ2-3	TGTGCCAGCAGTCCGGCCACTTTTCAGGATACGCAGTATTTT	CASSPATFQDTQYF
-	TRBV30	-	TRBJ2-7	TGTGCCTGGAGTGTTAACGGGGTCGAGCAGTACTTC	CAWSVNGVEQYF
TRBD1	TRBV28	-	TRBJ1-6	TGTGCCAGCAGCCGGGAGGGGGCAGGGTCACCCCTCCACTTT	CASSREGAGSPLHF
TRBD1	TRBV10-3	few	TRBJ2-7	TGTGCCATCAGTGAATCTACAGGGGTAGAGCAGTACTTC	CAISESTGVEQYF
-	TRBV10-3	-	TRBJ2-1	TGTGCCATCAGTGAGTCGGGCCGGGGCTCCTACAATGAGCAGTTCTTC	CAISESGRGSYNEQFF
TRBD1	TRBV29-1	few	TRBJ1-5	TGCAGCGTGGGACAGGGGTCCAATCAGCCCCAGCATTTT	CSVGQGSNQPQHF
-	TRBV4-1	-	TRBJ2-5	TGCGCCAGCAGCCAAGCACAGAGGGCTAGCCAAGAGACCCAGTACTTC	CASSQAQRASQETQYF
-	TRBV30	few	TRBJ2-7	TGTGCCTGGAGCGTCGGGGACCACGAGCAGTACTTC	CAWSVGDHEQYF
TRBD2	TRBV5-1	few	TRBJ2-7	TGCGCCAGCAGCTGGGGGCCCAGCGGGGGTTTGTACGAGCAGTACTTC	CASSWGPSGGLYEQYF
-	TRBV7-2	few	TRBJ2-3	TGTGCCAGCAGCTTCTCCCAGGGGAGCACAGATACGCAGTATTTT	CASSFSQGSTDTQYF
-	TRBV7-3	few	TRBJ2-1	TGTGCCAGCAGCTTAATGGCTGCCCAGTACAATGAGCAGTTCTTC	CASSLMAAQYNEQFF
-	TRBV7-2	few	TRBJ2-6	TGTGCCAGCAGCTTGGTGGGAACTGGGGCCAACGTCCTGACTTTC	CASSLVGTGANVLTF
-	TRBV7-9	few	TRBJ1-5	TGTGCCAGCAGTTCTTCCCCCCTAGGCAATCAGCCCCAGCATTTT	CASSSSPLGNQPQHF
-	TRBV1	few	TRBJ1-4	TGCACCAGCAGGGACAGAAAAGTAACTAATGAAAAACTGTTTTTT	CTSRDRKVTNEKLFF
TRBD1	TRBV7-8	few	TRBJ2-5	TGTGCCAGCAGCCCTTGGGGACAGAAAGAGACCCAGTACTTC	CASSPWGQKETQYF
TRBD2	TRBV9	few	TRBJ2-7	TGTGCCAGCAGCCCCGGACTAGCGGGGGTACCCTACGAGCAGTACTTC	CASSPGLAGVPYEQYF
TRBD1	TRBV10-3	-	TRBJ1-2	TGTGCCATCGAGGGGGACAGGGGGAATGGCTACACCTTC	CAIEGDRGNGYTF
-	TRBV19	-	TRBJ1-2	TGTGCCAGTAGTGCGTACTCCGGGACAAATCCTAACTATGGCTACACCTTC	CASSAYSGTNPNYGYTF
-	TRBV4-2	-	TRBJ1-2	TGTGCCAGCAGCCAAGAAAAAAATGAGAGGAGCTATGGCTACACCTTC	CASSQEKNERSYGYTF
-	TRBV9	few	TRBJ1-4	TGTGCCAGCAGCGCCTGGGGGCGTGAAGATGAAAAACTGTTTTTT	CASSAWGREDEKLFF
-	TRBV6-5	-	TRBJ2-7	TGTGCCAGCAGTTACTCTGGACAACGTTCCTACGAGCAGTACTTC	CASSYSGQRSYEQYF
TRBD1	TRBV7-8	few	TRBJ2-7	TGTGCCAGCAGCTCCAGGACAGGGATGGTCTACGAGCAGTACTTC	CASSSRTGMVYEQYF
-	TRBV5-8	-	TRBJ2-5	TGTGCCAGCGACAAGGGTTGGGAGGAGACCCAGTACTTC	CASDKGWEETQYF
-	TRBV7-6	-	TRBJ2-7	TGTGCCAGCAGCTCAGGACAGATCTCCTACGAGCAGTACTTC	CASSSGQISYEQYF
-	TRBV7-2	-	TRBJ2-5	TGTGCCAGCAGCTTAAATGGGGGGGCACAGAGGGAGACCCAGTACTTC	CASSLNGGAQRETQYF
-	TRBV6-5	-	TRBJ2-7	TGTGCCAGCAGTTACTCGTGGCCCAGCGAGCAGTACTTC	CASSYSWPSEQYF
-	TRBV5-4	-	TRBJ2-5	TGTGCCAGCAGCTCGCCCTTCAAGGACCCCCGACAAGAGACCCAGTACTTC	CASSSPFKDPRQETQYF
-	TRBV6-5	few	TRBJ1-1	TGTGCCAGCAGTCCCCCGGGAAGGGACACTGAAGCTTTCTTT	CASSPPGRDTEAFF
-	TRBV9	-	TRBJ2-3	TGTGCCAGCAGCGTAGGGCTTTCCACAGATACGCAGTATTTT	CASSVGLSTDTQYF
-	TRBV7-9	few	TRBJ1-1	TGTGCCAGCAGCGCGGACCAGGCGTCCACTGAAGCTTTCTTT	CASSADQASTEAFF
-	TRBV5-4	-	TRBJ2-1	TGTGCCAGCACCTTGTCGGGGGCCTCCTACAATGAGCAGTTCTTC	CASTLSGASYNEQFF
TRBD2	TRBV29-1	few	TRBJ2-3	TGCAGCGTCGCCCCCCTCAGGACTAGCCGGGAGGATACGCAGTATTTT	CSVAPLRTSREDTQYF
TRBD1	TRBV4-3	-	TRBJ1-2	TGCGCCAGCAGCCAAGCCGGACAGGGGGCGCCGGGTAATGGCTACACCTTC	CASSQAGQGAPGNGYTF
-	TRBV2	-	TRBJ1-6	TGTGCCAGCAGCCTGCGGGGGGCTAATTCACCCCTCCACTTT	CASSLRGANSPLHF
-	TRBV2	few	TRBJ1-4	TGTGCCAGCAGTGAGGGCCGAGTCGAAAAACTGTTTTTT	CASSEGRVEKLFF
-	TRBV20-1	-	TRBJ1-2	TGCAGTGCTGATCCCTATGGCTACACCTTC	CSADPYGYTF
-	TRBV14	many	TRBJ1-1	TGTGCCAGCAGCCAAGGAACGGGACAGAACACTGAAGCTTTCTTT	CASSQGTGQNTEAFF
-	TRBV7-8	-	TRBJ1-1	TGTGCCAGCAGCAGGCAGAACACTGAAGCTTTCTTT	CASSRQNTEAFF
TRBD1	TRBV19	-	TRBJ1-5	TGTGCCAGTAGTAGACAGGGGAATCAGCCCCAGCATTTT	CASSRQGNQPQHF